This T cell receptor (beta chain) derives from a study of CD8 T cells in Susac syndrome. Remarks on this clonotype: The target antigen is unknown.

The study, taken as a whole, reports: That the number of individuals in its TCR sequencing and HLA analysis was relatively small was acknowledged by the study.

A quantity of about 0.5 to 1 ug RNA underwent reverse transcription using random hexamers. TCRdb re-analysed the immunoSEQ multiplex PCR reads in MiXCR, keeping a single row per CDR3 protein. The sample consists of about 300,000 distinct CDR3 sequences, roughly 90% of them appearing once. Per germline, CDR1 SQVTM and CDR2 ANQGSEA. The V and J ends lost 7 bases and 2 bases respectively, with 24 bases between them. CDR3 size: 16 residues. CD8+ and CD4+ T cells circulating in blood were sequenced for TCR beta. TEMRA cells were FACS-enriched, and CD8+ and CD4+ T cells were isolated negatively. This rearrangement joins TRBV29-1 to TRBJ2-7, with a tentative D call TRBD2 (6 bases). This sequence was found in a human donor with multiple sclerosis. The sequenced material came from CD8+ T cells from PBMCs. CDR3 amino acids: CSAIDAGGMVPYEQYF. For the CDR3, the DNA is TGCAGCGCTATTGATGCGGGCGGGATGGTTCCCTACGAGCAGTACTTC.